The entry below describes one T cell receptor beta chain. This sample is part of a study of blood T cell repertoires in COVID-19. At the level of the study: Recovered Cohort 3 donors showed two negative PCRs, clearance, or symptom resolution.

Sequencing was performed with immunoSEQ multiplex PCR; in TCRdb, only in-frame clones are kept and a portion is missing. The sample records under 200,000 clones, about 88% being singletons. The germline V gene encodes CDR1 MDHEN and CDR2 SYDVKM. The CDR3 loop spans 14 amino acids. Trimming removed 5 bases from V and 2 bases from J, with 13 bases in between. Everyone who took part was about 18 to 90 years old, and they came from 24 US areas. This receptor was identified in a woman aged 40 to 50 in a cohort exposed to, infected with or recovered from COVID-19 (not recorded which). Material: PBMCs or T cells enriched from blood (not recorded which). The chain is built from TRBV28 and TRBJ2-7, with D possibly being TRBD2 (5 bases). CDR3 sequence reads: CASSLRTPPYEQYF. The CDR3 DNA sequence: TGTGCCAGCAGTCTACGGACTCCCCCCTACGAGCAGTACTTC.